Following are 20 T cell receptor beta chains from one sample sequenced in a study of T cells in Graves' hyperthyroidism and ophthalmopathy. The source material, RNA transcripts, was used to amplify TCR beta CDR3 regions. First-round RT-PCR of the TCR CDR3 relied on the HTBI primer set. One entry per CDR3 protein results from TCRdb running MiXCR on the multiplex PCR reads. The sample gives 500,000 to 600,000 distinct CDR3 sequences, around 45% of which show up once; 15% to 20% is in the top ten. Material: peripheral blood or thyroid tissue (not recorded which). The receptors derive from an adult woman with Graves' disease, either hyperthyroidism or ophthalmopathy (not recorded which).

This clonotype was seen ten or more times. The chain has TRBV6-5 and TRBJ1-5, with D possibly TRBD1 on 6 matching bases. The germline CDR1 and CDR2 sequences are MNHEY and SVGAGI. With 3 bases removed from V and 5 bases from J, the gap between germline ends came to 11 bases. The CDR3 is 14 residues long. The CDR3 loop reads CASSYSQGYQPQHF. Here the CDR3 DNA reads TGTGCCAGCAGTTATTCCCAGGGGTATCAGCCCCAGCATTTT.

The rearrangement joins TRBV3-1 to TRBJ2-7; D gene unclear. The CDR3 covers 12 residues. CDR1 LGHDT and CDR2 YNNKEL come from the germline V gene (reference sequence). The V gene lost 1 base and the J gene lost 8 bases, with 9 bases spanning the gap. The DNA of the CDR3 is TGTGCCAGCAGCCAAGCCTGGGCGAAGCAGTACTTC. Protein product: CASSQAWAKQYF.

The CDR3 bases are TGTGCTAGGACAGGGTCTGACTACGAGCAGTACTTC. Amino acid sequence: CARTGSDYEQYF. This chain joins TRBV10-3 and TRBJ2-7, with 8 bases aligning to TRBD1. Germline V gene lookup returns CDR1 ENHRY and CDR2 SYGVKD. CDR3 length: 12 amino acids.

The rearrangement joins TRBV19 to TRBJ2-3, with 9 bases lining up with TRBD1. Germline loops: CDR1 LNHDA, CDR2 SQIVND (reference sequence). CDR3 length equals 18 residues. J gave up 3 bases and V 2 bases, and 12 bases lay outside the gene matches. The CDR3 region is CASSIPSDRGTATDTQYF. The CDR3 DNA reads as TGTGCCAGTAGTATACCCTCGGACAGGGGAACGGCGACAGATACGCAGTATTTT.

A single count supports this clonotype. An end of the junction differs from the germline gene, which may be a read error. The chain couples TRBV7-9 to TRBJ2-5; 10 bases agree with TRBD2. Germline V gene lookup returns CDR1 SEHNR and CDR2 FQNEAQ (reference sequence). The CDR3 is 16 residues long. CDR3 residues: CAGSLGAGGPLETQYF. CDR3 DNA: TGCGCCGGCAGCTTAGGAGCGGGAGGGCCCTTGGAGACCCAGTACTTC.

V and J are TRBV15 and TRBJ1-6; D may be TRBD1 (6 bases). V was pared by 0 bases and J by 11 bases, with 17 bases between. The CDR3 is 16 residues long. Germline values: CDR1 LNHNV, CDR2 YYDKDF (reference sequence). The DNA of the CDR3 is TGTGCCACCAGCAGAGATCCAGGGGTCCTTCTTCCACCCCTCCACTTT. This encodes CATSRDPGVLLPPLHF.

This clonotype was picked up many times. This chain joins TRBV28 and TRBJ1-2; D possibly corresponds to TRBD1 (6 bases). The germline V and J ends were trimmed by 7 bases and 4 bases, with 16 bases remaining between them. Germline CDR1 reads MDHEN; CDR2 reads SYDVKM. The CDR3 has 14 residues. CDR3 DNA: TGTGCCAGCAATCTCCCCGGACAGCTCTATGGCTACACCTTC. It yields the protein CASNLPGQLYGYTF.

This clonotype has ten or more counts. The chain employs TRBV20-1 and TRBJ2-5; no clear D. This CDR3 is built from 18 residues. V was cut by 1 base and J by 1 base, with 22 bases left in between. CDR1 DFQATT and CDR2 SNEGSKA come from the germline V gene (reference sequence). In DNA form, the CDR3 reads TGCAGTGCTAGAGGGGCGGCCGTACGTGATGGGCTCCAAGAGACCCAGTACTTC. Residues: CSARGAAVRDGLQETQYF.

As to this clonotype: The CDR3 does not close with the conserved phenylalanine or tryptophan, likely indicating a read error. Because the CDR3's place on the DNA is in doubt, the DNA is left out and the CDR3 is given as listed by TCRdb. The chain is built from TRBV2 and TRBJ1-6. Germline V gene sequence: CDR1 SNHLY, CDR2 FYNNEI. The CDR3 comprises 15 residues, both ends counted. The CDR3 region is CASSGGGEGYSPLQS.

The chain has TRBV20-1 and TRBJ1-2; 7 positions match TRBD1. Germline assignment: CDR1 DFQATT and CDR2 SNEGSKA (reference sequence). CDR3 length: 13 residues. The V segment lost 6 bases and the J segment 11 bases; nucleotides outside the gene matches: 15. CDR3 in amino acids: CSAADRVLSGYTF. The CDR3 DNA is TGCAGTGCAGCAGACAGGGTTCTGAGTGGTTACACCTTC.

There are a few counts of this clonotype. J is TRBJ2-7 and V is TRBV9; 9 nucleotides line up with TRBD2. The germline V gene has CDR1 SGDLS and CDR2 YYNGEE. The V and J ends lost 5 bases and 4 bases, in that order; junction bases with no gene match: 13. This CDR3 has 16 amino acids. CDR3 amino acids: CASSLLRASGMYEQYF. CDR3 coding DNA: TGTGCCAGCAGTCTTCTCCGGGCTAGCGGGATGTACGAGCAGTACTTC.

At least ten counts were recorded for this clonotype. The CDR3 nucleotides read TGTGCCAGCAATAAACGGACAGGGGTTTGGGAAAAACTGTTTTTT. Translation gives CASNKRTGVWEKLFF. The rearrangement links TRBV6-4 to TRBJ1-4, with TRBD1 matching 9 bases. V gave up 7 bases and J gave up 8 bases; unmatched junction bases: 11. There are 15 residues in the CDR3. Germline V lookup: CDR1 MRHNA, CDR2 SNTAGT.

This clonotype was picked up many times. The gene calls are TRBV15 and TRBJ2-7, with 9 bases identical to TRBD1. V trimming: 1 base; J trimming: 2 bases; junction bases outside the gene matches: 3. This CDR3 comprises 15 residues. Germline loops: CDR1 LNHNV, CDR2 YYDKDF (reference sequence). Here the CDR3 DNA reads TGTGCCACCAGCAGAGGAGGGACAGGGACCTACGAGCAGTACTTC. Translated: CATSRGGTGTYEQYF.

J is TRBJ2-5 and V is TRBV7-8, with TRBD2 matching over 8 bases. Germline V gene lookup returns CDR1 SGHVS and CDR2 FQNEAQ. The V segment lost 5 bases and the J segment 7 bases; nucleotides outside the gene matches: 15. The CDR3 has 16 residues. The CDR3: CASSPRFLASGRTQYF. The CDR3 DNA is TGTGCCAGCAGCCCTCGGTTTCTCGCGAGCGGGAGGACCCAGTACTTC.

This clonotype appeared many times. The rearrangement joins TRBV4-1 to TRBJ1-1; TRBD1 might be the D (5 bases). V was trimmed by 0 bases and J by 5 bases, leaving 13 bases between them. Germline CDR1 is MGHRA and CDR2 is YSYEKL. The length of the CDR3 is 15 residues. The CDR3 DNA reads TGCGCCAGCAGCCAAGAGGCCTCTTGGGGGACTGAAGCTTTCTTT. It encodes CASSQEASWGTEAFF.

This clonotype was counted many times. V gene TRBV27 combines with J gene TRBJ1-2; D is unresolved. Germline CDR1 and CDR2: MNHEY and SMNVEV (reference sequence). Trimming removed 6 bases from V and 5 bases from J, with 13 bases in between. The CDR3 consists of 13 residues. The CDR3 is CASRPASQYGYTF. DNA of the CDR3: TGTGCCAGCAGACCGGCCTCGCAGTATGGCTACACCTTC.

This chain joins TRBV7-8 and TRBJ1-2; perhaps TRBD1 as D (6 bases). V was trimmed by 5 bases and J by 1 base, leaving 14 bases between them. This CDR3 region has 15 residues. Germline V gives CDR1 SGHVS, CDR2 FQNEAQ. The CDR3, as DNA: TGTGCCAGCAGCAAGGGGGTCCTTGATAACTATGGCTACACCTTC. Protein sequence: CASSKGVLDNYGYTF.

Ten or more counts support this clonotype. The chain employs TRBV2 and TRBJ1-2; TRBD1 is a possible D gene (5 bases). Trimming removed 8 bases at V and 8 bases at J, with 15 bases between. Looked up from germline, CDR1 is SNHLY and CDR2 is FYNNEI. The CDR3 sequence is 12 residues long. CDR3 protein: CASAAGRDGYTF. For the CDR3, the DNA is TGTGCCAGCGCCGCGGGACGGGACGGCTACACCTTC.

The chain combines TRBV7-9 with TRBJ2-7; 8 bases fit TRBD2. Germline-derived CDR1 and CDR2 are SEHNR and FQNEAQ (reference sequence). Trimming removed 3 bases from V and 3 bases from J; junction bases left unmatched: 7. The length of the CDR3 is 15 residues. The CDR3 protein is CASSFGAGEVYEQYF. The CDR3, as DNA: TGTGCCAGCAGCTTCGGAGCGGGAGAGGTCTACGAGCAGTACTTC.

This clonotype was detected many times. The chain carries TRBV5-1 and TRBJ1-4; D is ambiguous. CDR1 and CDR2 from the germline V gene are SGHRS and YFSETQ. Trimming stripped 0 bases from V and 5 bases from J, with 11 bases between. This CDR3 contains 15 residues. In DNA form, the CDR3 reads TGCGCCAGCAGCTTGGAAGGGTTACCAAATGAAAAACTGTTTTTT. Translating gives CASSLEGLPNEKLFF. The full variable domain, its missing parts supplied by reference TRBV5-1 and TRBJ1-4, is KAGVTQTPRYLIKTRGQQVTLSCSPISGHRSVSWYQQTPGQGLQFLFEYFSETQRNKGNFPGRFSGRQFSNSRSEMNVSTLELGDSALYLCASSLEGLPNEKLFFGSGTQLSVL.